The rows below give T cell receptor beta chains drawn from one sample of a study of blood T cell repertoires in COVID-19. Assay: immunoSEQ multiplex PCR; the TCRdb copy retains only in-frame clones and omits some. Found here are 250,000 to 350,000 clones, roughly 87% of them singletons; the top ten hold 2.2%. Sequencing input: peripheral blood. Every receptor here comes from a woman aged 45 to 65 who had recovered from COVID-19. Each CDR3 is given with its conserved first and last residue. The order of the fields is CDR3 length, D gene, J gene, V gene, clone size, CDR3 protein, CDR3 DNA. D genes are given only for firm matches. Rows may omit the clone size; those that give it use once, few, many or a size class.

13,NA,TRBJ2-7,TRBV5-1,NA,CASSLELAYEQYF,TGCGCCAGCAGCTTGGAACTTGCCTACGAGCAGTACTTC
15,NA,TRBJ1-5,TRBV3-1/TRBV3-2,once,CASSHREEDGQPQHF,TGTGCCAGCAGCCATCGGGAGGAGGACGGTCAGCCCCAGCATTTT
14,NA,TRBJ2-7,TRBV5-1,NA,CASSSGPRDYEQYF,TGCGCCAGCAGCTCCGGGCCTCGGGACTACGAGCAGTACTTC
16,TRBD2,TRBJ2-1,TRBV5-6,NA,CASSQRGGRVYNEQFF,TGTGCCAGCAGCCAGCGGGGAGGCAGGGTATACAATGAGCAGTTCTTC
15,TRBD2,TRBJ2-3,TRBV9,NA,CASSVDGTSRFSQYF,TGTGCCAGCAGCGTCGACGGGACTAGTAGGTTCTCGCAGTATTTT
14,NA,TRBJ2-3,TRBV10-3,NA,CAISESVGRDTQYF,TGTGCCATCAGTGAGTCTGTGGGGCGAGATACGCAGTATTTT
12,TRBD1,TRBJ1-6,TRBV6-5,NA,CASRTGDSPLHF,TGTGCCAGCAGGACAGGGGATTCACCCCTCCACTTT
16,NA,TRBJ1-1,TRBV6-1,once,CASSVGLGGMNTEAFF,TGTGCCAGCAGTGTTGGACTCGGGGGGATGAACACTGAAGCTTTCTTT
15,NA,TRBJ1-6,TRBV4-1,NA,CASSPRGLGNSPLHF,TGCGCCAGCAGCCCACGCGGGCTTGGAAATTCACCCCTCCACTTT
18,TRBD1,TRBJ2-2,TRBV5-1,NA,CASSLDGTGGSNTGELFF,TGCGCCAGCAGCTTGGACGGGACAGGGGGGTCGAACACCGGGGAGCTGTTTTTT
15,TRBD2,TRBJ2-7,TRBV6-2/TRBV6-3,NA,CASSYYGLAGVEQYF,TGTGCCAGCAGTTATTATGGACTAGCGGGAGTTGAGCAGTACTTC
15,NA,TRBJ2-5,TRBV5-6,NA,CASSTRPLAGETQYF,TGTGCCAGCAGCACCCGACCCCTTGCGGGGGAGACCCAGTACTTC
16,TRBD1,TRBJ1-2,TRBV4-2,NA,CASSQPVQGAREGYTF,TGTGCCAGCAGCCAACCGGTACAGGGGGCGCGCGAAGGCTACACCTTC
13,NA,TRBJ1-1,TRBV30,once,CAWSPSGVTEAFF,TGTGCCTGGAGTCCCAGCGGAGTGACTGAAGCTTTCTTT
15,NA,TRBJ1-1,TRBV19,few,CASSSRTELNTEAFF,TGTGCCAGTAGTTCTCGGACAGAGCTGAACACTGAAGCTTTCTTT
15,TRBD2,TRBJ2-7,TRBV11-2,NA,CASSLERGDLYEQYF,TGTGCCAGCAGCTTAGAACGGGGGGATTTGTACGAGCAGTACTTC
14,NA,TRBJ1-5,TRBV9,NA,CASSPGRGDQPQHF,TGTGCCAGCAGCCCGGGGAGGGGGGATCAGCCCCAGCATTTT
14,NA,TRBJ2-3,TRBV11-2,NA,CASSLDRRTDTQYF,TGTGCCAGCAGCTTAGATCGCAGAACAGATACGCAGTATTTT
17,NA,TRBJ2-3,TRBV7-6,NA,CASSLMYGDSTTDTQYF,TGTGCCAGCAGCTTAATGTATGGTGACAGTACCACAGATACGCAGTATTTT
13,NA,TRBJ1-5,TRBV3-1/TRBV3-2,NA,CASSEQGHQPQHF,TGTGCCAGCAGCGAACAGGGTCATCAGCCCCAGCATTTT
16,TRBD1,TRBJ2-7,TRBV7-9,NA,CASSPSAGTDSYEQYF,TGTGCCAGCAGCCCGTCTGCCGGGACAGACTCCTACGAGCAGTACTTC
14,TRBD1,TRBJ1-1,TRBV5-6,NA,CASSGTGGNTEAFF,TGTGCCAGCAGCGGAACAGGGGGGAACACTGAAGCTTTCTTT
15,TRBD1,TRBJ2-5,TRBV6-5,NA,CASSYSRGGGETQYF,TGTGCCAGCAGTTACTCGCGAGGGGGCGGTGAGACCCAGTACTTC
13,TRBD1,TRBJ1-2,TRBV19,NA,CASTQGARYGYTF,TGTGCCAGTACTCAGGGGGCCCGCTATGGCTACACCTTC
14,NA,TRBJ2-2,TRBV5-4,NA,CASTERRGTGELFF,TGTGCCAGCACCGAGCGAAGGGGCACCGGGGAGCTGTTTTTT